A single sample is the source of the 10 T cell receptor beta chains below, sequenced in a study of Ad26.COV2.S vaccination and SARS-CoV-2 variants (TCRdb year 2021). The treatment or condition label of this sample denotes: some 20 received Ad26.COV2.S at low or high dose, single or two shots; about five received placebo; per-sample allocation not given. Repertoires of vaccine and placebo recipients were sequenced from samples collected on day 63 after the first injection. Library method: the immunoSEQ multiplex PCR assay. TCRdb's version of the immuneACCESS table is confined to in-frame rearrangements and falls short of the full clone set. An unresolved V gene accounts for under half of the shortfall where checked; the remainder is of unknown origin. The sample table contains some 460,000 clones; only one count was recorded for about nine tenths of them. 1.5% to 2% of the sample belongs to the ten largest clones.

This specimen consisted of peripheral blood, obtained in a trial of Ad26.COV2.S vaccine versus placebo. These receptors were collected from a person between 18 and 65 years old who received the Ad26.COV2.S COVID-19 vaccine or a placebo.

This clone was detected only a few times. As DNA, the CDR3 is TGTGCCAGCAGCCAAGAGGGGGACAGGGGTGAAGCTTTCTTT. Its protein product is CASSQEGDRGEAFF. This chain connects TRBV14 to TRBJ1-1; 10 positions agree with TRBD1. V dropped 0 bases and J dropped 7; count of bases not matched to a gene: 2. The CDR3 contains 14 residues. Germline loops: CDR1 SGHDN, CDR2 FVKESK.

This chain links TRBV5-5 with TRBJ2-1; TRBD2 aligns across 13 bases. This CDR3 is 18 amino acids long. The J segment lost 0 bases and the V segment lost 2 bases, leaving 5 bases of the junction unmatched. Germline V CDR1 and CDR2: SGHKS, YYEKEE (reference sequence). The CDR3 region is CASSFRTSGRGSYNEQFF. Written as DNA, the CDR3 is TGTGCCAGCAGCTTCAGGACTAGCGGGAGAGGCTCCTACAATGAGCAGTTCTTC. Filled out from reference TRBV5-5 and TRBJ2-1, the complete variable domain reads DAGVTQSPTHLIKTRGQQVTLRCSPISGHKSVSWYQQVLGQGPQFIFQYYEKEERGRGNFPDRFSARQFPNYSSELNVNALLLGDSALYLCASSFRTSGRGSYNEQFFGPGTRLTVL.

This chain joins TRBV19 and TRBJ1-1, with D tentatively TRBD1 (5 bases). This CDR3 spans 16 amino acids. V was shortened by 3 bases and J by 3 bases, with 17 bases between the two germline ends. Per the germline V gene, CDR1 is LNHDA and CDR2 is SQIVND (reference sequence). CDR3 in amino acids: CASSIPGRSFDTEAFF. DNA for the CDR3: TGTGCCAGTAGTATCCCAGGGCGGAGTTTTGACACTGAAGCTTTCTTT.

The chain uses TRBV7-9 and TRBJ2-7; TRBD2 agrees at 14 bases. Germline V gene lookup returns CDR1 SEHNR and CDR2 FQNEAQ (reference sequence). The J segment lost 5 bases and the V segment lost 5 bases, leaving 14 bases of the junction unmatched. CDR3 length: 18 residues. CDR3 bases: TGTGCCAGCAGCCCTGGGACTAGCGGGAGAGCTCGGCGGGACGAGCAGTACTTC. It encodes CASSPGTSGRARRDEQYF.

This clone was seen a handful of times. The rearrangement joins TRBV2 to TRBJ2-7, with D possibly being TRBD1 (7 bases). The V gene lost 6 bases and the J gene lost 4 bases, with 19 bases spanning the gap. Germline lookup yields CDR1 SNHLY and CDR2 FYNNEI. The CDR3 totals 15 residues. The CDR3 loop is CASSDRVRGTYEQYF. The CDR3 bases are TGTGCCAGCAGCGACAGGGTCAGGGGGACTTACGAGCAGTACTTC.

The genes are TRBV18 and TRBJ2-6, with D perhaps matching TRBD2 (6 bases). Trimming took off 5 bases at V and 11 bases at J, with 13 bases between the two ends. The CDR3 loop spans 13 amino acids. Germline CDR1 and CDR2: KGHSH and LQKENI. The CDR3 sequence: CASSTRTGDVLTF. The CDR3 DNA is TGTGCCAGCTCAACACGGACGGGGGACGTCCTGACTTTC.

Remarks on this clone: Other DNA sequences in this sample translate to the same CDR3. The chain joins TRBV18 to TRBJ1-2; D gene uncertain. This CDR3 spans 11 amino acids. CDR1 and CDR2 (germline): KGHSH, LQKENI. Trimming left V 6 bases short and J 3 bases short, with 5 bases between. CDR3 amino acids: CASSPDYGYTF. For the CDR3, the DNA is TGTGCCAGCTCTCCCGACTATGGCTACACCTTC.

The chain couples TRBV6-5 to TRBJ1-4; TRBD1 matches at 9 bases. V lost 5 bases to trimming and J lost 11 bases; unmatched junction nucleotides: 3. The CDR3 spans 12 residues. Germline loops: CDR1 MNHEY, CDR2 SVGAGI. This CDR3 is CASSLTGGKLFF. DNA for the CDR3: TGTGCCAGCAGTCTGACAGGGGGGAAACTGTTTTTT.

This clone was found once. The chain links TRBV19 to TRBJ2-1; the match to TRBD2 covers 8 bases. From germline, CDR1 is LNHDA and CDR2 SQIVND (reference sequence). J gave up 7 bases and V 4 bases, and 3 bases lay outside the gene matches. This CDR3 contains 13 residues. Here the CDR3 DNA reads TGTGCCAGTAGTACGGGCGGGGGGAATGAGCAGTTCTTC. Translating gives CASSTGGGNEQFF.

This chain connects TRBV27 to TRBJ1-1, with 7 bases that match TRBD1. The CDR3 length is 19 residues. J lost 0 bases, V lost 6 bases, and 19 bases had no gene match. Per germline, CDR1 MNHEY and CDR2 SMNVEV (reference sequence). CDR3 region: CASSPGRRGLRLMNTEAFF. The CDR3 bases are TGTGCCAGCAGCCCCGGAAGGAGGGGGCTAAGGCTCATGAACACTGAAGCTTTCTTT.